The next 9 T cell receptor beta chains were all read from a single sample in a study of regulatory T cells in long-lasting Graves disease. CDR3-region Arm-PCR and iRepertoire HTBI primers produced the TCR beta libraries. MiXCR, applied by TCRdb to the multiplex PCR reads, yields one record per CDR3 protein. The sample has 200,000 to 250,000 distinct CDR3 sequences, approximately 20% seen once. Noted time point: newly diagnosed GD, antithyroid drugs for less than 3 months. PBMC-derived RNA was used for the TCR library. This material consisted of peripheral blood mononuclear cells (PBMCs), taken at new diagnosis, from a patient treated with antithyroid drugs. All receptors come from a female donor with Graves disease.

This clonotype was recorded at least ten times. The chain uses TRBV12-3 or TRBV12-4 and TRBJ2-2; 11 nucleotides align to TRBD2. Trimming removed 4 bases from V and 5 bases from J; junction bases left unmatched: 6. This CDR3 region has 16 residues. Here the CDR3 DNA reads TGTGCCAGCAGTTCTTTAGCGGGAGGGAGAACCGGGGAGCTGTTTTTT. Protein product: CASSSLAGGRTGELFF.

The chain employs TRBV20-1 and TRBJ1-5, with 7 bases matching TRBD1. The junction had 6 bases not matched to a gene; V was cut back by 6 bases and J by 4 bases. From germline, CDR1 is DFQATT and CDR2 SNEGSKA (reference sequence). This CDR3 contains 13 residues. CDR3 loop: CSATQGGNQPQHF. In nucleotides, the CDR3 is TGCAGTGCCACCCAGGGGGGTAATCAGCCCCAGCATTTT.

Worth noting for this clonotype: Given a much more abundant clone one base away, this may be a read error. The chain combines TRBV28 with TRBJ2-1; D gene uncertain. The V gene lost 10 bases and the J gene lost 3 bases, with 7 bases spanning the gap. CDR1 and CDR2 from the germline V gene are MDHEN and SYDVKM. The CDR3 totals 11 residues. The CDR3 DNA is TGTGCCAACAGACTCTACAATGAGCAGTTCTTC. Its translation is CANRLYNEQFF.

In this sample, this clonotype turned up many times. This sequence joins TRBV3-1 and TRBJ2-7; D perhaps matches TRBD1 (6 bases). V lost 0 bases and J 0 bases, leaving 9 bases between the germline ends. The germline V gene has CDR1 LGHDT and CDR2 YNNKEL (reference sequence). The CDR3 runs 15 residues. Written as DNA, the CDR3 is TGTGCCAGCAGCCAAGAGGGGGCCAGCTCCTACGAGCAGTACTTC. This sequence encodes CASSQEGASSYEQYF.

This clonotype was detected ten times or more. The gene calls are TRBV10-2 and TRBJ2-2; D remains unclear. This CDR3 region has 13 residues. The V gene's germline CDR1 is WSHSY and CDR2 SAAADI. Deletions cut 5 bases from V and 6 bases from J, with 10 bases between. The CDR3 nucleotides are TGCGCCAGCAGTAGGGTGTTTGCCGGGGAGCTGTTTTTT. Encoded protein: CASSRVFAGELFF.

At least ten counts were recorded for this clonotype. V is TRBV25-1 and J is TRBJ2-4; TRBD1 agrees at 7 bases. J gave up 0 bases and V 4 bases, and 9 bases lay outside the gene matches. Germline V gene lookup returns CDR1 MGHDK and CDR2 SYGVNS. The CDR3 is made up of 17 amino acids. The CDR3 is CASSGAYRGLAKNIQYF. CDR3 coding DNA: TGTGCCAGCAGTGGGGCCTACAGGGGCTTAGCCAAAAACATTCAGTACTTC.

The sample holds many counts of this clonotype. The genes are TRBV12-3 or TRBV12-4 and TRBJ2-5; tentative D call: TRBD1 (6 bases). Trimming pared 6 bases from V and 4 bases from J, leaving 15 bases between. This CDR3 contains 14 residues. CDR3 residues: CASRHNRVLETQYF. The CDR3 DNA is TGTGCCAGCAGGCACAACAGGGTCTTAGAGACCCAGTACTTC.

The sample holds one count of this clonotype. The rearrangement uses TRBV2 and TRBJ2-2; D is possibly TRBD2 (5 bases). This CDR3 contains 14 residues. The germline V and J ends were trimmed by 4 bases and 4 bases, with 10 bases remaining between them. CDR1 and CDR2 (germline): SNHLY, FYNNEI. CDR3 DNA: TGTGCCAGCAGTGTGAGAGGGTTCACCGGGGAGCTGTTTTTT. Translating gives CASSVRGFTGELFF. The whole variable domain, remainder taken from reference TRBV2 and TRBJ2-2, is EPEVTQTPSHQVTQMGQEVILRCVPISNHLYFYWYRQILGQKVEFLVSFYNNEISEKSEIFDDQFSVERPDGSNFTLKIRSTKLEDSAMYFCASSVRGFTGELFFGEGSRLTVL.

This clonotype was seen more than once but under ten times. This may be a read error, as it is one base from a much larger clone. This likely comes from a read error, as the CDR3 has no conserved phenylalanine or tryptophan at its end. In DNA, the CDR3 is TGTGCCAGCAGTTATCTGGGACTAGCGGGTCTCAACACCGGGGAGCTGTTTCTT. It encodes CASSYLGLAGLNTGELFL. This rearrangement joins TRBV2 to TRBJ2-2; 12 bases agree with TRBD2. Losses at the gene ends were 5 bases for V and 2 bases for J; bases not matched to a gene: 9. Germline CDR1 and CDR2: SNHLY and FYNNEI. This CDR3 contains 18 residues.